Listed below are T cell receptor beta chains from one sample, sequenced in a study of cytomegalovirus exposure and HLA in healthy donors. This table comes from immunoSEQ multiplex PCR, and its TCRdb copy is limited to in-frame clones, with some not included. The specimen's table records tens of thousands of clones. Sequencing was carried out using PBMCs. The origin of the receptors is a woman aged 40 to 49 in good health and CMV-seropositive. CDR3s include the opening cysteine and the closing phenylalanine or tryptophan. The order of the fields is J gene, D gene, V gene, CDR3 protein, CDR3 DNA. A D gene is named only where the DNA matches it firmly.

>TRBJ2-1|-|TRBV7-3
CASSLYDRELFF
TGTGCCAGCAGCTTATATGACCGGGAACTGTTCTTC
>TRBJ1-5|-|TRBV28
CASSLKEGIQPQHF
TGTGCCAGCAGTTTGAAGGAGGGAATCCAGCCCCAGCATTTT
>TRBJ1-2|-|TRBV4-1
CASSQEQETRNYGYTF
TGCGCCAGCAGCCAAGAACAGGAGACTCGAAACTATGGCTACACCTTC
>TRBJ2-7|TRBD2|TRBV6-1
CASSYLAGDSNEQYF
TGTGCCAGCTCCTACTTAGCGGGAGATTCCAACGAGCAGTACTTC
>TRBJ2-5|TRBD2|TRBV29-1
CSAGRLAHTQYF
TGCAGCGCGGGCCGACTAGCGCACACCCAGTACTTC
>TRBJ2-7|-|TRBV4-3
CASSQEYGREQYF
TGCGCCAGCAGCCAAGAGTATGGGCGCGAGCAGTACTTC
>TRBJ2-7|-|TRBV4-1
CASSQGNRGDEQYF
TGCGCCAGCAGCCAAGGGAATAGAGGCGACGAGCAGTACTTC
>TRBJ1-2|-|TRBV2
CASNLAGGGYTF
TGTGCCAGCAACCTTGCAGGCGGGGGCTACACCTTC
>TRBJ1-2|-|TRBV7-9
CASSLGGGNYGYTF
TGTGCCAGCAGCTTAGGTGGAGGCAACTATGGCTACACCTTC
>TRBJ2-1|-|TRBV10-1
CASSAGVENNEQFF
TGCGCCAGCAGTGCAGGGGTCGAAAACAATGAGCAGTTCTTC
>TRBJ2-7|TRBD2|TRBV4-2
CASSLELAGAREQYF
TGTGCCAGCAGCCTAGAGCTAGCGGGAGCTAGGGAGCAGTACTTC
>TRBJ2-7|TRBD1|TRBV25-1
CASSEGTGISAEQYF
TGTGCCAGCAGTGAGGGGACAGGGATCAGCGCCGAGCAGTACTTC
>TRBJ1-1|TRBD1|TRBV19
CASSRLDRLDTEAFF
TGTGCCAGTAGTCGACTGGACAGGCTGGACACTGAAGCTTTCTTT
>TRBJ2-1|TRBD1|TRBV11-3
CASSPRQGMTEQFF
TGTGCCAGCAGCCCTAGACAGGGCATGACTGAGCAGTTCTTC
>TRBJ2-7|-|TRBV6-5
CASSWFRHGQYF
TGTGCCAGCAGTTGGTTTCGACACGGGCAGTACTTC
>TRBJ2-5|TRBD2|TRBV30
CAWSLAGGQETQYF
TGTGCCTGGAGTTTAGCGGGAGGGCAAGAGACCCAGTACTTC
>TRBJ2-5|-|TRBV18
CASSRRAVETQYF
TGTGCCAGCTCACGGCGGGCAGTGGAGACCCAGTACTTC
>TRBJ2-1|TRBD2|TRBV4-1
CASSQGLAGSSEQFF
TGCGCCAGCAGCCAGGGACTAGCGGGAAGTAGTGAGCAGTTCTTC
>TRBJ1-3|-|TRBV29-1
CSVGQKDSGNTIYF
TGCAGCGTTGGACAGAAAGACTCTGGAAACACCATATATTTT
>TRBJ2-7|TRBD2|TRBV7-9
CASSLVLAETYEQYF
TGTGCCAGCAGCTTAGTTCTAGCGGAAACCTACGAGCAGTACTTC
>TRBJ2-7|-|TRBV4-3
CASSQELLAVEQYF
TGCGCCAGCAGCCAAGAACTGTTAGCGGTCGAGCAGTACTTC
>TRBJ2-7|-|TRBV5-6
CASSLERLEQYF
TGTGCCAGCAGCTTAGAGCGTTTGGAGCAGTACTTC
>TRBJ1-1|TRBD1|TRBV5-1
CASSWNTGTGYAEAFF
TGCGCCAGCAGCTGGAATACCGGGACAGGGTACGCTGAAGCTTTCTTT
>TRBJ2-7|-|TRBV5-1
CASSLTGPNYEQYF
TGCGCCAGCAGCTTGACAGGACCGAACTACGAGCAGTACTTC
>TRBJ2-3|TRBD2|TRBV5-1
CASSFGLGTDTQYF
TGCGCCAGCAGCTTCGGACTAGGTACAGATACGCAGTATTTT
>TRBJ1-5|TRBD1|TRBV5-4
CASSTDRDNQPQHF
TGTGCCAGCAGCACCGACAGGGACAATCAGCCCCAGCATTTT
>TRBJ2-7|-|TRBV5-1
CASSAGRTYEQYF
TGCGCCAGCAGCGCGGGACGGACCTACGAGCAGTACTTC
>TRBJ2-6|-|TRBV6-6
CASSYGHSRANVLTF
TGTGCCAGCAGTTACGGACACTCTAGGGCCAACGTCCTGACTTTC
>TRBJ2-3|TRBD2|TRBV5-1
CASSPEGVTSVGYF
TGCGCCAGCAGCCCTGAAGGTGTGACTAGCGTCGGGTATTTT
>TRBJ2-5|-|TRBV28
CASSFRGVETQYF
TGTGCCAGCAGTTTCCGGGGTGTCGAGACCCAGTACTTC
>TRBJ2-7|TRBD1|TRBV6-6
CASSQPGQGAGEQYF
TGTGCCAGCAGTCAACCGGGACAGGGGGCGGGCGAGCAGTACTTC
>TRBJ1-6|-|TRBV30
CAWRYRSSYNSPLHF
TGTGCCTGGAGGTACAGGAGCTCCTATAATTCACCCCTCCACTTT
>TRBJ1-5|-|TRBV19
CASSPGYSDQPQHF
TGTGCCAGTTCCCCGGGGTATTCGGATCAGCCCCAGCATTTT
>TRBJ2-1|TRBD2|TRBV5-6
CASSVDGRLAGRDEQFF
TGTGCCAGCAGCGTGGATGGTCGGCTAGCGGGAAGGGATGAGCAGTTCTTC
>TRBJ1-3|-|TRBV4-2
CASSQVRFSGNTIYF
TGTGCCAGCAGCCAAGTGAGATTCTCTGGAAACACCATATATTTT
>TRBJ2-1|TRBD1|TRBV9
CASSPGVGGFNEQFF
TGTGCCAGCAGCCCTGGTGTAGGGGGCTTTAATGAGCAGTTCTTC
>TRBJ2-7|TRBD2|TRBV18
CASSRGLAGAGEQYF
TGTGCCAGCTCCCGAGGACTAGCGGGAGCCGGCGAGCAGTACTTC
>TRBJ2-5|TRBD2|TRBV28
CASRPGREVETQYF
TGTGCCAGCCGCCCGGGGAGGGAGGTGGAGACCCAGTACTTC
>TRBJ2-1|TRBD2|TRBV6-6
CASSPGLAGGVEQFF
TGTGCCAGCAGCCCCGGACTAGCGGGAGGGGTTGAGCAGTTCTTC
>TRBJ2-6|-|TRBV11-2
CASSRQVSGANVLTF
TGTGCCAGCAGCCGACAGGTCTCTGGGGCCAACGTCCTGACTTTC
>TRBJ2-5|-|TRBV5-1
CASSLSDSNTQYF
TGCGCCAGCAGCTTGTCGGACAGCAACACCCAGTACTTC
>TRBJ2-7|-|TRBV27
CASSSHYSSNSEQYF
TGTGCCAGCAGTTCTCACTATTCCTCGAATAGCGAGCAGTACTTC
>TRBJ2-7|TRBD2|TRBV2
CAGGTSGYEQYF
TGTGCCGGCGGGACTAGCGGCTACGAGCAGTACTTC
>TRBJ2-7|TRBD2|TRBV5-4
CASSFRGGESGEQYF
TGTGCCAGCAGCTTCCGGGGGGGGGAAAGCGGCGAGCAGTACTTC
>TRBJ2-7|TRBD2|TRBV11-2
CASSLLAGKDEQYF
TGTGCCAGCAGCCTCCTAGCGGGAAAGGACGAGCAGTACTTC
>TRBJ2-5|TRBD2|TRBV30
CAWRERLAGHGTQYF
TGTGCCTGGAGGGAACGACTAGCGGGACATGGGACCCAGTACTTC
>TRBJ1-4|TRBD1|TRBV7-9
CASSLVRDSVNEKLFF
TGTGCCAGCAGCTTAGTTCGGGACAGCGTTAATGAAAAACTGTTTTTT
>TRBJ1-1|-|TRBV30
CAWILRGAREAFF
TGTGCCTGGATCCTTCGGGGGGCGCGGGAAGCTTTCTTT
>TRBJ2-1|TRBD2|TRBV7-2
CASSKTSGRTSNEQFF
TGTGCCAGCAGCAAAACTAGCGGGAGGACGTCCAATGAGCAGTTCTTC
>TRBJ1-1|TRBD1|TRBV5-1
CASSLRQGLRDTEAFF
TGCGCCAGCAGCTTGAGACAGGGGCTGAGGGACACTGAAGCTTTCTTT
>TRBJ2-1|-|TRBV5-4
CASSLGPDKIEQFF
TGTGCCAGCAGCTTGGGACCGGACAAAATTGAGCAGTTCTTC
>TRBJ2-1|-|TRBV4-3
CASSHLQGNEQFF
TGCGCCAGCAGCCATCTTCAGGGCAATGAGCAGTTCTTC
>TRBJ2-5|-|TRBV4-1
CASSQEQERRETQYF
TGCGCCAGCAGCCAGGAACAGGAGCGACGGGAGACCCAGTACTTC
>TRBJ2-3|TRBD2|TRBV7-6
CASSLLAGITDTQYF
TGTGCCAGCAGCTTGTTAGCGGGGATCACAGATACGCAGTATTTT